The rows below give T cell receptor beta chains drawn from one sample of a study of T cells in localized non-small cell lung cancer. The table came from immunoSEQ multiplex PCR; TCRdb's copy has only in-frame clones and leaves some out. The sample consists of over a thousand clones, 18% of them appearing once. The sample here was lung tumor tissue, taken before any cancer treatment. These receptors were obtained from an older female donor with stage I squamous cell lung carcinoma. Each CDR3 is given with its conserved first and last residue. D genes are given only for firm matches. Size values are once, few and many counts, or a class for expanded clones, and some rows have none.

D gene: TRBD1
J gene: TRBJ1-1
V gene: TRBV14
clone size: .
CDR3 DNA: TGTGCCAGCAGCCCGAGGACAGGTTGGGACACTGAAGCTTTCTTT
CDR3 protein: CASSPRTGWDTEAFF

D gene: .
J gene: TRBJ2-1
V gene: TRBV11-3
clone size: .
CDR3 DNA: TGTGCCAGCAGCTCAGACAGGGAGGGAGGGACTGAGCAGTTCTTC
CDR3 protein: CASSSDREGGTEQFF

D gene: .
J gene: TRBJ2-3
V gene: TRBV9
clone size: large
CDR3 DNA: TGTGCCAGCACGTCCGGCAATTACACAGATACGCAGTATTTT
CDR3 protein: CASTSGNYTDTQYF

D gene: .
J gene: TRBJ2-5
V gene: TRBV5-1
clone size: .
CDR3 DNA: TGCGCCAGCAGCTTCGGAGGGGCTCAGGAGACCCAGTACTTC
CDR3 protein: CASSFGGAQETQYF

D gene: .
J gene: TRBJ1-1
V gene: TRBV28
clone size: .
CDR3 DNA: TGTGCCAGCAGTTTAGTATGGGGCGACACTGAAGCTTTCTTT
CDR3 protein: CASSLVWGDTEAFF

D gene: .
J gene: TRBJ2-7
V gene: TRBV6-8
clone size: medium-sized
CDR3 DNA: TGTGCCAGCAGTGATCAGGGGAGCTCCTACGAGCAGTACTTC
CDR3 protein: CASSDQGSSYEQYF

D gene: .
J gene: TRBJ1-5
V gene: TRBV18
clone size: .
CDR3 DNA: TGTGCCAGCTCACCAGATGCCAGTCAGCCCCAGCATTTT
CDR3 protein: CASSPDASQPQHF

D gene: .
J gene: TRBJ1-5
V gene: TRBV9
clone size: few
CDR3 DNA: TGTGCCAGCAGCGTGGACGGGACGGGGAAGCCCCAGCATTTT
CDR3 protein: CASSVDGTGKPQHF

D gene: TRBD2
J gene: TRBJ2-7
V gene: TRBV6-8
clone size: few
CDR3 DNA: TGTGCCAGCAGTTACCCTACTGGCGGGAGCCCTACCTACGAGCAGTACTTC
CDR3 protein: CASSYPTGGSPTYEQYF

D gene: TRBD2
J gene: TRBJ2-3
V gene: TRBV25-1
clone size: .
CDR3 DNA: TGTGCCAGCAGTGACCCTAGCGGGACGGATACGCAGTATTTT
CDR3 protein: CASSDPSGTDTQYF

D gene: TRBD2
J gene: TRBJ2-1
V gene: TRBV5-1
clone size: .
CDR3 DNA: TGCGCCAGCAGCGATCGACCAGCGGGAGTGGGGAGCGGTGAGCAGTTCTTC
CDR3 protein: CASSDRPAGVGSGEQFF

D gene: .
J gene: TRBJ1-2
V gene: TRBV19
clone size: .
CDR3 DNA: TGTGCCAGTAGTATTGTAGGGGGGCTCGGCTACACCTTC
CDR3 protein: CASSIVGGLGYTF

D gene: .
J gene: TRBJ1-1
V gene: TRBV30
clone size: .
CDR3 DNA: TGTGCCTGGAGTGCCAGGGAAACTGAAGCTTTCTTT
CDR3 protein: CAWSARETEAFF

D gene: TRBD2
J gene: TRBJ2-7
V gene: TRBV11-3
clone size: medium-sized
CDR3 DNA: TGTGCCAGCAGTGGGACTAGCGGGACGGGAGAGCAGTACTTC
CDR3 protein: CASSGTSGTGEQYF

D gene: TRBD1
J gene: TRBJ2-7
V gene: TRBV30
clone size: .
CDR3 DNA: TGTGCCTACAAAACAGGGGGATCATACGAGCAGTACTTC
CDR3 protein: CAYKTGGSYEQYF

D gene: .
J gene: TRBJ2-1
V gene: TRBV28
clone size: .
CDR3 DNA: TGTGCCTGTTTGGGTGCGGGGATGTCCTACAATGAGCAGTTCTTC
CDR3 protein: CACLGAGMSYNEQFF

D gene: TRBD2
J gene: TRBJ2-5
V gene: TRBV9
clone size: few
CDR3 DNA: TGTGCCAGCAGCGTAAGCGCGGATGGGAGGGAAGAGACCCAGTACTTC
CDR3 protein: CASSVSADGREETQYF

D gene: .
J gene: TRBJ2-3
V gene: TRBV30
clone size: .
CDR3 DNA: TGTGCCTGGGAAACAGGGTCAGATACGCAGTATTTT
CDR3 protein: CAWETGSDTQYF

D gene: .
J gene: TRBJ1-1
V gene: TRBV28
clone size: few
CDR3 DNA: TGTGCCAGCATCAGTGCCGCGGGGCCGGACACTGAAGCTTTCTTT
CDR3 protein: CASISAAGPDTEAFF

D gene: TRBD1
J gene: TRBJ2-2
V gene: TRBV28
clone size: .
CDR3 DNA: TGTGCCAGCAGTCCGTCGGGACAGGGAAGGACCGGGGAGCTGTTTTTT
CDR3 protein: CASSPSGQGRTGELFF

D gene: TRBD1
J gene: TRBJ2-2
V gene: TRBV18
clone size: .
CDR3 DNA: TGTGCCAGCTCACCAGGGACAGGGAACACCGGGGAGCTGTTTTTT
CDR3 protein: CASSPGTGNTGELFF

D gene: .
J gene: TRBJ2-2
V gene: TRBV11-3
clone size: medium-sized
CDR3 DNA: TGTGCCAGCATCCGAGCGGGTGATAACACCGGGGAGCTGTTTTTT
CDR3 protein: CASIRAGDNTGELFF

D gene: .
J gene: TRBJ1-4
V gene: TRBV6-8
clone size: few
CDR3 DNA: TGTGCCAGCAGACAACCCAGGGCCCGGACCACAAATGAAAAACTGTTTTTT
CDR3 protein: CASRQPRARTTNEKLFF

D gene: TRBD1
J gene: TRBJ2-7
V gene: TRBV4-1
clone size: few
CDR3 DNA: TGCGCCAGCAGCCGAGCGACGGACAGGGGCCACGAGCAGTACTTC
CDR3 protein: CASSRATDRGHEQYF

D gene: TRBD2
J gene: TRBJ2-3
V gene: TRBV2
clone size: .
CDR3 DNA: TGTGCCAGCAGTTTCGGACTAGCAGCAGATACGCAGTATTTT
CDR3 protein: CASSFGLAADTQYF

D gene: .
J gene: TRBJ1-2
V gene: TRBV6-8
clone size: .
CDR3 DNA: TGTGCCAGCATAAGGGACAAAAGCTATGGCTACACCTTC
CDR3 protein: CASIRDKSYGYTF

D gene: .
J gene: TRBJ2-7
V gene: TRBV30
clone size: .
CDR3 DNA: TGTGCCTGGAGCCCGGGAACGGACGAGCAGTACTTC
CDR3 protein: CAWSPGTDEQYF

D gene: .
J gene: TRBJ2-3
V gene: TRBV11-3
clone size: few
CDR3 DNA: TGTGCCAGCACCTTGTGGCACCGCACAGATACGCAGTATTTT
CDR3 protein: CASTLWHRTDTQYF